What follows is one T cell receptor beta chain and its context. This clonotype was observed a single time. Its antigen is unknown. Germline is not matched at one junction end, which may reflect a read error. The data were taken from a study of T cells in Graves' hyperthyroidism and ophthalmopathy (dated by TCRdb to between 2018 and 2021). Regarding the complete study: Peripheral blood was collected at initial diagnosis, before any treatment. The 100 discovery patients were randomly split 7:3 into training and test sets. Whether ophthalmopathy could be predicted prospectively was tested in an independent validation cohort made up of 18 to 20 hyperthyroidism patients plus 17 patients who later progressed to ophthalmopathy. Thyroid tissue and blood T-cell repertoires from about six Graves' hyperthyroidism patients were also compared in the study. The paper describes TCR Vbeta CDR3 sequencing of 135 peripheral blood samples, made up of some 42 ophthalmopathy patients, more than 70 hyperthyroidism patients and 17 progressor patients. A discovery cohort of roughly 100 patients, roughly 43 with Graves' ophthalmopathy and more than 55 with stable Graves' hyperthyroidism, was used to find distinguishing TCR V-J signatures. Once sampling was done, hyperthyroidism patients were given methimazole at a starting dose of 30 mg daily, whereas ophthalmopathy patients were given high-dose intravenous methylprednisolone. Study-level results and caveats: Sample size was not statistically predetermined, and investigators were not blinded to group allocation. During validation, the model predicted progression to ophthalmopathy a median of approximately 6.5 months ahead of onset, with more than 55% sensitivity and around 72% specificity. A 13 V-J signature model separated ophthalmopathy from stable hyperthyroidism, with 87.88% sensitivity and roughly 81% specificity in cross-validation and 80%/75% in testing. Most expanded thyroid clonotypes (frequency above 0.001) were also detected in blood, suggesting blood repertoires may reflect thyroid immune responses.

Moderately to severely active disease, a Clinical Activity Score of at least 3, a NOSPECS grade of at least 4, and a duration under 3 months were present in ophthalmopathy patients. The study excluded patients with uncontrolled infections, other autoimmune diseases, pregnancy or lactation. Diagnoses were based on clinical symptoms, serum thyroxine and TRAb, thyroid ultrasound and orbital computed tomography. PBMCs were isolated from approximately 10 ml of fresh peripheral blood by Ficoll-Paque density gradient centrifugation. Total RNA was extracted with Trizol reagent, and quality was checked on an Agilent 2100 Bioanalyzer. The CDR3 runs 13 amino acids, cysteine and phenylalanine included. CDR3 DNA is the only sequence kept; it has 39 bases, read in frame from the first base. Amplification of TCR beta CDR3 regions was carried out from RNA transcripts. The first round of RT-PCR for the TCR CDR3 was performed with the HTBI primer set and the Qiagen OneStep RT-PCR kit. Libraries were constructed in a second round of multiplex PCR, after which size selection and purification were performed. Paired-end sequencing of the libraries was performed with 100 bp reads on an Illumina HiSeq2000. The published analysis was carried out like this. Raw data were processed with SOAPnuke, discarding reads with adapters, uncalled bases, mean Phred below 15, or no exact constant-primer or identifier match. COPE v1.2.5 was used to merge the high-quality paired reads, and each unique nucleotide sequence was defined as a clonotype. MiTCR v1.1 was used to align clonotypes to the IMGT TRBV, TRBD and TRBJ reference segments. The analysis included only V-J combinations with a frequency above 0.0001, which together covered more than 98% of the repertoires. A TCS score was defined as the ratio of F50 (clonal expansion) to E x V (chaos), with BLOSUM62-based TCRdist applied between CDR3 peptides within each V-J. Welch's t-statistics and random forest reduced around 510 V-J features to around 14, which were used in a naive Bayes classifier (R e1071). TCRdb trimmed the raw reads at Q25, called clones with MiXCR and kept productive beta chains. Entries are consolidated by CDR3 protein sequence, retaining the most common genes and DNA. The V and J calls come from TCRdb's annotation, not from the publication. The sample table lists some 490,000 distinct CDR3 sequences, approximately 23% of them with a count of one. Of the sample, about half falls within the top ten clones.

The TCR was taken from a woman aged 70 to 79 with Graves' ophthalmopathy. The chain joins TRBV12-3 or TRBV12-4 to TRBJ1-1; the D gene is not confidently resolved. Sequenced: blood. In nucleotides, the sequence is TGTGCCAGCAGTCTAAGTGGGAACACTGGAGCTTTCTTT. Translation gives CASSLSGNTGAFF.